A selection of T cell receptor beta chains follows, all from one sample in a study of blood T cell repertoires in COVID-19. TCRdb keeps only in-frame clones here, not all; method: immunoSEQ multiplex PCR. The sample includes about 80,000 clones, 70% to 75% of them seen just once. The sample taken for sequencing was peripheral blood. The source of these receptors is a man aged 50 to 59 with active or convalescent COVID-19. Both conserved end residues are part of each CDR3. The D gene is left open where the match is weak. Not all rows give a size; the values are once, few, many and, for expanded clones, a class.

D gene | J gene | clone size | V gene | CDR3 protein | CDR3 DNA
- | TRBJ2-5 | - | TRBV4-3 | CASSQEGVAETQYF | TGCGCCAGCAGCCAAGAAGGGGTGGCGGAGACCCAGTACTTC
TRBD2 | TRBJ2-2 | - | TRBV19 | CASSPLGPAGGRYTGELFF | TGTGCCAGTAGTCCCCTTGGCCCAGCGGGGGGAAGGTACACCGGGGAGCTGTTTTTT
- | TRBJ2-2 | - | TRBV9 | CASSGGASGNTGELFF | TGTGCCAGCAGCGGGGGGGCTAGCGGGAACACCGGGGAGCTGTTTTTT
- | TRBJ2-5 | - | TRBV7-6 | CASSLGAGEETQYF | TGTGCCAGCAGCTTAGGGGCAGGTGAAGAGACCCAGTACTTC
TRBD2 | TRBJ2-5 | - | TRBV6-5 | CASSRLAGGRETQYF | TGTGCCAGCTCCCGACTAGCGGGGGGCCGGGAGACCCAGTACTTC
TRBD1 | TRBJ2-7 | - | TRBV7-6 | CASSYGQGGSYEQYF | TGTGCCAGCAGCTACGGACAGGGGGGGTCCTACGAGCAGTACTTC
- | TRBJ2-5 | - | TRBV6-5 | CASSYVGGPQETQYF | TGTGCCAGCAGTTACGTGGGGGGGCCCCAAGAGACCCAGTACTTC
TRBD2 | TRBJ2-5 | once | TRBV13 | CASSFPSGEEGETQYF | TGTGCCAGCAGCTTCCCTAGCGGGGAGGAGGGAGAGACCCAGTACTTC
TRBD1 | TRBJ1-6 | - | TRBV25-1 | CASRSGQGVNSPLHF | TGTGCCAGCAGGTCGGGACAGGGGGTGAATTCACCCCTCCACTTT
TRBD1 | TRBJ1-2 | - | TRBV12-3/TRBV12-4 | CASSFQGDYGYTF | TGTGCCAGCAGTTTTCAGGGGGACTATGGCTACACCTTC
TRBD1 | TRBJ2-5 | - | TRBV15 | CATSRDWGQGGGETQYF | TGTGCCACCAGCAGAGATTGGGGACAGGGAGGTGGAGAGACCCAGTACTTC
- | TRBJ2-1 | - | TRBV6-5 | CASSYSAAPSYNEQFF | TGTGCCAGCAGTTACTCTGCGGCTCCCTCCTACAATGAGCAGTTCTTC
TRBD1 | TRBJ1-2 | once | TRBV27 | CASRDTGQGRSGYTF | TGTGCCAGCAGGGACACGGGACAGGGGAGGAGTGGCTACACCTTC
- | TRBJ2-7 | - | TRBV10-3 | CAIGGLGEQYF | TGTGCCATCGGGGGGTTGGGCGAGCAGTACTTC
- | TRBJ2-3 | - | TRBV5-4 | CASSLNSDTQYF | TGTGCCAGCAGCCTAAACTCAGATACGCAGTATTTT
TRBD1 | TRBJ2-5 | - | TRBV7-9 | CASSLGQGARETQYF | TGTGCCAGCAGCTTAGGGCAGGGGGCGCGGGAGACCCAGTACTTC
TRBD1 | TRBJ2-7 | - | TRBV6-6 | CASSTASGTGYYEQYF | TGTGCCAGCAGTACCGCTTCCGGGACAGGGTACTACGAGCAGTACTTC
- | TRBJ2-2 | - | TRBV3-1/TRBV3-2 | CASSQGGTNTGELFF | TGTGCCAGCAGCCAAGGGGGCACGAACACCGGGGAGCTGTTTTTT
TRBD2 | TRBJ2-7 | once | TRBV20-1 | CGAGRGNPQYF | TGCGGAGCGGGGAGAGGAAACCCGCAGTACTTC
TRBD2 | TRBJ2-7 | - | TRBV18 | CASSPLDGGGYEQYF | TGTGCCAGCTCACCACTCGATGGGGGGGGGTACGAGCAGTACTTC
TRBD2 | TRBJ2-1 | - | TRBV5-6 | CASNRDYLDEQFF | TGTGCCAGTAACCGGGACTACCTCGATGAGCAGTTCTTC
- | TRBJ1-1 | few | TRBV4-3 | CASSQERAYANTEAFF | TGCGCCAGCAGCCAAGAGCGGGCATATGCGAACACTGAAGCTTTCTTT
- | TRBJ1-2 | - | TRBV5-1 | CASSFGGGNYGYTF | TGCGCCAGCAGCTTCGGGGGAGGTAACTATGGCTACACCTTC
- | TRBJ2-5 | - | TRBV2 | CASIGSAQETQYF | TGTGCCAGCATCGGTAGCGCCCAAGAGACCCAGTACTTC
- | TRBJ1-2 | - | TRBV19 | CASSIGGDNYGYTF | TGTGCCAGTAGTATCGGCGGGGATAACTATGGCTACACCTTC
TRBD1 | TRBJ1-5 | - | TRBV7-8 | CASSPEVGQGGQPQHF | TGTGCCAGCAGCCCGGAGGTGGGACAGGGGGGTCAGCCCCAGCATTTT
- | TRBJ1-2 | - | TRBV29-1 | CSVGGNQGGGYTF | TGCAGCGTTGGAGGTAACCAAGGTGGTGGCTACACCTTC
- | TRBJ2-1 | - | TRBV6-5 | CASMRGNTYNEQFF | TGTGCCAGCATGCGAGGGAACACCTACAATGAGCAGTTCTTC
TRBD1 | TRBJ2-7 | - | TRBV6-5 | CASSYQGQVSSYEQYF | TGTGCCAGCAGTTACCAGGGACAGGTGAGCTCCTACGAGCAGTACTTC
TRBD2 | TRBJ2-6 | once | TRBV3-1/TRBV3-2 | CASSPRGGAGANVLTF | TGTGCCAGCAGCCCTCGCGGGGGAGCTGGGGCCAACGTCCTGACTTTC
TRBD2 | TRBJ2-5 | - | TRBV10-1 | CASSESGGAQETQYF | TGCGCCAGCAGTGAGAGCGGGGGGGCCCAAGAGACCCAGTACTTC
TRBD2 | TRBJ2-5 | - | TRBV3-1/TRBV3-2 | CASSSRTSGETQYF | TGTGCCAGCAGCTCCCGGACTAGCGGTGAGACCCAGTACTTC
TRBD1 | TRBJ1-2 | - | TRBV5-1 | CASSLVRKDRVEGYTF | TGCGCCAGCAGCTTGGTGAGAAAGGACAGGGTTGAAGGCTACACCTTC
- | TRBJ1-1 | - | TRBV27 | CASSSRDSIGAFF | TGTGCCAGCAGTTCCCGGGACTCAATAGGGGCTTTCTTT
TRBD1 | TRBJ1-4 | once | TRBV12-5 | CASGRDRGETNEKLFF | TGTGCTAGTGGCCGGGACAGGGGTGAGACTAATGAAAAACTGTTTTTT
- | TRBJ1-1 | - | TRBV9 | CASSVEGSLGEAFF | TGTGCCAGCAGCGTAGAGGGGTCCCTGGGGGAAGCTTTCTTT